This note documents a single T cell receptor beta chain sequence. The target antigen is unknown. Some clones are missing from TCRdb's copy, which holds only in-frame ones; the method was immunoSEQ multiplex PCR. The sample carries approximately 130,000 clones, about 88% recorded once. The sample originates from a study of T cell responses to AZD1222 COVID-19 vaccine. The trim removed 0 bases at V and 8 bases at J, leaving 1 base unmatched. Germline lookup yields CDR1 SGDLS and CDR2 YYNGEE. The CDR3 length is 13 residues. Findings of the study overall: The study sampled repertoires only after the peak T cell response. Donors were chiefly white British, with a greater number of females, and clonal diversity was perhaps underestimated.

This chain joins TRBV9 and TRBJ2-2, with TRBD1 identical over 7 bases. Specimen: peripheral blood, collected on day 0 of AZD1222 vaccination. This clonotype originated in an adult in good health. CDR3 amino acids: CASSVEGAGELFF. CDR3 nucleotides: TGTGCCAGCAGCGTAGAGGGGGCGGGGGAGCTGTTTTTT.